This T cell receptor beta chain originates from a study of blood T cells in healthy people across ages (dated by TCRdb to between 2014 and 2017). For the wider study: Template switching captured roughly one uniquely barcoded TCR beta cDNA molecule per two T cells in model experiments. Age-related changes in TCR beta repertoire diversity were measured in the study by deep sequencing normalized with unique cDNA molecular identifiers. Donors were grouped into four age groups: young (average roughly 17 years), middle-aged (over 35), aged (approximately 67) and long-lived (roughly 80). Donors of different ages were randomly distributed across sequencing lanes to avoid experimental bias. The study analyzed two additional independent replicas of 1 million unique cDNA reads from the same blood draw for two donors, one aged 18 to 30 and one aged 80 or older. Here is what the overall study found, with its caveats: Estimates of total diversity based on one million sequenced T cells were considered lower bounds and underestimates. Bulk unsorted PBMC profiling prevented conclusive comparison of naive and antigen-experienced compartments. The percentage of naive T cells measured by flow cytometry correlated strongly with observed TCR beta diversity. Because the CMV infection status of the donors was unknown, age-related changes in expanded clonotypes may potentially have been confounded. Compared with the aged group, the long-lived group had more naive CD4+ T cells, fewer expanded clones and increased TCR diversity, suggesting age selection. Observed TCR beta diversity per million T cells fell roughly linearly with age, and a significant reduction was already apparent by age around 40.

This clonotype was detected only a few times. Its binding antigen is unknown. Base qualities are not at hand, and no much larger clone is one base apart. The library was generated by 5' RACE. These reads were obtained on an Illumina HiSeq 2500. A second PCR of about 6 to 11 cycles was performed with a sample-barcoded 5' primer and a J-beta primer mix. A unique molecular identifier was introduced onto each TCR beta cDNA molecule by a template-switch 5' adaptor carrying 12 random nucleotides. Each sample yielded at least 3 million CDR3-containing paired-end reads. All of the RNA was converted into first-strand cDNA using the Mint cDNA synthesis kit, with a TRBC-specific oligonucleotide serving as the primer. All cDNA was treated with uracil-DNA glycosylase and then went through a first 18-cycle PCR with the universal primers M1SS and BC2_uni_R. Per the source publication's procedure: Normalization of each sample was performed by random selection of 1 million high-quality reads, each carrying a distinct molecular identifier. Reads sharing molecular identifiers were discarded rather than binned into consensus sequences. MiTCR, run with a Q25 quality threshold and the strictest error-elimination algorithm, handled CDR3 identification, clonotype clustering and error correction. A nonparametric unseen species model with Euler transformation was used to estimate a lower bound on total TCR beta diversity. Clones were called with MiXCR by TCRdb after fastp trimmed the public reads at Q25, and only in-frame beta chains were retained. Entries are consolidated by CDR3 protein sequence, retaining the most common genes and DNA. TCRdb's processing, not the study's, gives the V and J calls here. The sample records about 670,000 distinct CDR3 sequences, around two fifths of which are singletons. In total, the top ten clones hold around 30% of the sample.

Trimmed from V: 5 bases; trimmed from J: 4 bases; junction bases lacking a gene match: 3. Per the germline V gene, ENHRY is the CDR1 and SYGVKD is the CDR2. From the cysteine up to the phenylalanine, the CDR3 has a length of 14 residues. The sequence is cut down to CDR3 DNA, 42 bases in frame from base 1. Donors were 39 systemically healthy Caucasian individuals from Russia aged roughly 6 to 90 years. Roughly 11 milliliters of peripheral blood were drawn from each donor into EDTA-treated Vacutainer tubes. Ficoll-Paque density-gradient centrifugation was used to isolate PBMCs, with at least 7 million per sample. Trizol reagent was used to extract total RNA from the PBMCs, yielding at least 6 micrograms per sample. For every donor, flow cytometry on a PBMC aliquot measured the percentage of naive CD45RAhigh/CD27high T cells.

Specimen: blood. The chain links TRBV10-3 with TRBJ1-1; 11 bases in between match TRBD1. The sequence was collected from an elderly man in good health. The encoded CDR3 is CAISPGQGATEAFF. The sequenced DNA is TGTGCCATCAGTCCTGGACAGGGGGCCACTGAAGCTTTCTTT.